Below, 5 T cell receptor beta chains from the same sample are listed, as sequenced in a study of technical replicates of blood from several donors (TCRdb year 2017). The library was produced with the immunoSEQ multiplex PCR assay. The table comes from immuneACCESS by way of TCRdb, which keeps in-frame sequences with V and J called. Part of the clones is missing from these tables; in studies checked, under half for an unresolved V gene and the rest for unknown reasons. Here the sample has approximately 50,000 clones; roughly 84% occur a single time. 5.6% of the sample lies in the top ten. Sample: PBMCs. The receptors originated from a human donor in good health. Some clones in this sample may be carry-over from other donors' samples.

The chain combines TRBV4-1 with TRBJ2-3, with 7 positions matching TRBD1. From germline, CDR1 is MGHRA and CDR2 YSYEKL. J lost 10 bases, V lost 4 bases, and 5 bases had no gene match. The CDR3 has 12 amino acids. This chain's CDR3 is CASSPDRAPQYF. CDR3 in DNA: TGCGCCAGCAGCCCAGACAGGGCACCGCAGTATTTT.

Here the CDR3 DNA reads TGTGCCAGCAGCTTGTTCCGGGGGACAGATACGCAGTATTTT. Translating it yields CASSLFRGTDTQYF. V gene TRBV5-5 combines with J gene TRBJ2-3, with a weak D call TRBD2 (6 bases). CDR3 size: 14 residues. From germline, CDR1 is SGHKS and CDR2 YYEKEE (reference sequence). The V end was cut by 1 base, the J end by 3 bases, with 9 bases between.

The CDR3 region is CASSQVNGGNYEQYF. CDR3 nucleotide sequence: TGCGCCAGCAGCCAAGTAAACGGGGGTAACTACGAGCAGTACTTC. This rearrangement joins TRBV4-1 to TRBJ2-7; tentative D call: TRBD2 (6 bases). With 1 base removed from V and 3 bases from J, the gap between germline ends came to 13 bases. This CDR3 contains 15 residues. CDR1 MGHRA and CDR2 YSYEKL come from the germline V gene.

CDR3 residues: CASSPDRGASIQYF. CDR3 sequence (DNA): TGTGCCAGCAGCCCTGACCGGGGGGCGTCCATTCAGTACTTC. The V call is TRBV7-2, the J call TRBJ2-4, with D perhaps TRBD2 (7 bases). V lost 5 bases and J 9 bases, leaving 17 bases between the germline ends. The CDR3 consists of 14 residues. Per germline, CDR1 SGHTA and CDR2 FQGNSA.

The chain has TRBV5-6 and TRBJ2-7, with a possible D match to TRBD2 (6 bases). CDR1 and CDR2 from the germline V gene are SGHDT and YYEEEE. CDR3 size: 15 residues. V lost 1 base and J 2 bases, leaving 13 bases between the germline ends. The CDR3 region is CASSLYAGFAYEQYF. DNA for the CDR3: TGTGCCAGCAGCTTGTACGCGGGATTTGCCTACGAGCAGTACTTC.